What follows describes a single T cell receptor beta chain. The sample comes from a study of cytomegalovirus exposure and HLA in healthy donors. The V gene's germline CDR1 is MNHEY and CDR2 SMNVEV (reference sequence). The CDR3 is 17 residues long. V gave up 4 bases and J gave up 5 bases; unmatched junction bases: 13. The PCR contained 60 Vbeta and 13 Jbeta primers. Only in-frame clones appear in the TCRdb table, and some are missing; sequencing was by immunoSEQ multiplex PCR. The sample has some 120,000 clones, approximately 85% seen once. Sequences were obtained from PBMCs. V gene TRBV27 combines with J gene TRBJ2-5, with TRBD2 identical over 10 bases. This sequence was found in a male donor in good health and CMV-seropositive. The CDR3 sequence is CASSSFVKAGGLETQYF. In DNA form, the CDR3 reads TGTGCCAGCAGTTCTTTTGTAAAAGCGGGAGGGCTCGAGACCCAGTACTTC.